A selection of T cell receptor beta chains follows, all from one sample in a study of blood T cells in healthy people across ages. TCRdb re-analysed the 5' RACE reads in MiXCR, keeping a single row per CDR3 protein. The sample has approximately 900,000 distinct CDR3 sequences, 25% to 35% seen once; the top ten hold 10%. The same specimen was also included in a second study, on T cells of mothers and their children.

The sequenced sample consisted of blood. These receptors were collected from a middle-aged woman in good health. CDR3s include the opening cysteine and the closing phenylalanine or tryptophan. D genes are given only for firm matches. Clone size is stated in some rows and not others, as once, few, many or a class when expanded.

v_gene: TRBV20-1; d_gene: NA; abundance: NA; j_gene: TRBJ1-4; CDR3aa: CSAAGIDSNWNEKRFF; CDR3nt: TGCAGTGCTGCGGGCATAGACAGTAACTGGAATGAAAAACGGTTTTTT
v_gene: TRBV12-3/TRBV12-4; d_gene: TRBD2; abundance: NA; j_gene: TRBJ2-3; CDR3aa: CATRTSGGTDTQYF; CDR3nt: TGTGCCACCAGGACTAGCGGGGGCACAGATACGCAGTATTTT
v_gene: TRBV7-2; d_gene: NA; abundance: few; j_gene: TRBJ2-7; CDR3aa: CASSRGFYGTVHEQYF; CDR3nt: TGTGCCAGCAGCCGGGGGTTCTATGGAACGGTCCACGAGCAGTACTTC
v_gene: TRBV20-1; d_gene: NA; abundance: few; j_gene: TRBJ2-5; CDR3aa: CRGRGAGETQYF; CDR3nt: TGCAGGGGGAGGGGGGCGGGGGAGACCCAGTACTTC
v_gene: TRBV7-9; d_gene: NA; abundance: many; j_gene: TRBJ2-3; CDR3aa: CASSLVTTDTQYF; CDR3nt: TGTGCCAGCAGCTTAGTAACCACAGATACGCAGTATTTT
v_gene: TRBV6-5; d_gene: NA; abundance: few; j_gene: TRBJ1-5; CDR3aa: CASSYAGYEQPQHF; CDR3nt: TGTGCCAGCAGTTACGCGGGGTACGAGCAGCCCCAGCATTTT
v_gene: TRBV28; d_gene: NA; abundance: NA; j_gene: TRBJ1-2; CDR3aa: CASSFLGENYGYTF; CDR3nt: TGTGCCAGCAGTTTTCTCGGGGAAAACTATGGCTACACCTTC
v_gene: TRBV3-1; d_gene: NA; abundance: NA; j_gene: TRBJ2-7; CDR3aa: CASSQEVGGREQYF; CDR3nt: TGTGCCAGCAGCCAAGAGGTAGGGGGGCGCGAGCAGTACTTC
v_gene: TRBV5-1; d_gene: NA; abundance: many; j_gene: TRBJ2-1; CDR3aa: CASASVGSDNEQFF; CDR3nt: TGCGCCAGCGCGAGCGTCGGTAGTGACAATGAGCAGTTCTTC
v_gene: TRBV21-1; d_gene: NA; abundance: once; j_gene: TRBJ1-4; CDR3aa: CASSKQTLEFYPATNEKLFF; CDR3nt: TGTGCCAGCAGCAAACAAACGTTGGAGTTCTACCCTGCAACTAATGAAAAACTGTTTTTT
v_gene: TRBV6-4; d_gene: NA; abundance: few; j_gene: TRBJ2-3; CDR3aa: CASSDSSSGEGTDTQYF; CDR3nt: TGTGCCAGCAGTGACTCGTCCTCGGGGGAGGGCACAGATACGCAGTATTTT
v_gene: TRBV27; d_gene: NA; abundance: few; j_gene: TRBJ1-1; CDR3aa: CASSPPEGGTETFF; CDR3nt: TGTGCCAGCAGCCCACCCGAGGGGGGCACTGAAACTTTCTTT
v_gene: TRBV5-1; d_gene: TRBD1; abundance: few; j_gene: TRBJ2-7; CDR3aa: CASSLDRGFYEQYF; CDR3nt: TGCGCCAGCAGCCTGGACAGGGGATTCTACGAGCAGTACTTC
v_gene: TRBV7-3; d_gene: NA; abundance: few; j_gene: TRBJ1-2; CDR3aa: CASSPRDGGYGYTF; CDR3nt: TGTGCCAGCAGCCCCCGGGACGGGGGCTATGGCTACACCTTC
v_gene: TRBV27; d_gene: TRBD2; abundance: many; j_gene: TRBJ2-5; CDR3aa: CASSLRRLAQETQYF; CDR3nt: TGTGCCAGCAGTTTACGGCGACTAGCGCAAGAGACCCAGTACTTC
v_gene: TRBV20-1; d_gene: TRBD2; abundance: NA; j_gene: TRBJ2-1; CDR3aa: CSAYGLAGIFNEQFF; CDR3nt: TGCAGTGCTTACGGACTAGCGGGGATCTTCAATGAGCAGTTCTTC
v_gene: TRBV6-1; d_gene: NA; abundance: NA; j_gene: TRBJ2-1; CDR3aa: CACNPLAAYNEQFF; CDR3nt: TGTGCCTGCAATCCCCTCGCTGCCTACAATGAGCAGTTCTTC